Listed here are 12 T cell receptor beta chains from one sample, sequenced in a study of regulatory T cells in long-lasting Graves disease. Building the TCR beta libraries relied on iRepertoire HTBI primers, and CDR3 regions underwent Arm-PCR. TCRdb fed the multiplex PCR reads into MiXCR, producing one record per CDR3 protein. The sample lists around 400,000 distinct CDR3 sequences; 15% were seen once. Time point described: newly diagnosed GD, antithyroid drugs for less than 3 months. Preparation of the TCR library used RNA extracted from PBMCs. The sequenced sample was peripheral blood mononuclear cells (PBMCs), obtained at new diagnosis, from a patient treated with antithyroid drugs. The receptors were sampled from a female donor with Graves disease.

This clonotype was recorded many times. The genes are TRBV27 and TRBJ1-2, with 7 bases that match TRBD1. V trimming: 5 bases; J trimming: 3 bases; junction bases outside the gene matches: 12. CDR3 length equals 16 residues. Germline assignment: CDR1 MNHEY and CDR2 SMNVEV (reference sequence). DNA of the CDR3: TGTGCCAGCAGTCACCGCAGAGGGGGCGAGGACTATGGCTACACCTTC. Protein: CASSHRRGGEDYGYTF.

This clonotype was seen repeatedly, ten times or more. The genes are TRBV28 and TRBJ1-6; no firm D call. This CDR3 is built from 15 residues. V lost 0 bases, J lost 9 bases, and 12 bases lay in between. CDR1 and CDR2 from the germline V gene are MDHEN and SYDVKM. Here the CDR3 reads CASSLCTSQCSPLHF. CDR3 coding DNA: TGTGCCAGCAGTTTATGTACTAGTCAATGTTCACCCCTCCACTTT.

V usage is TRBV4-2 and J usage is TRBJ1-2, with 12 bases identical to TRBD1. CDR3 length equals 16 residues. Germline CDR1 LGHNA, CDR2 YNFKEQ. Unmatched junction bases numbered 10, after V lost 4 bases and J lost 7 bases. The CDR3: CASSPGTGGVVGGYTF. CDR3 DNA sequence: TGTGCCAGCAGCCCAGGGACAGGGGGCGTTGTAGGTGGCTACACCTTC.

This clonotype was picked up many times. The chain joins TRBV28 to TRBJ1-1; D may be TRBD1 (6 bases). Germline V gene data show CDR1 as MDHEN and CDR2 as SYDVKM. Trimming took off 3 bases at V and 1 base at J, with 15 bases between the two ends. CDR3 size: 16 residues. This chain's CDR3 is CASSFTQGHPNTEAFF. The CDR3 nucleotides read TGTGCCAGCAGTTTTACTCAGGGACACCCGAACACTGAAGCTTTCTTT. The full variable domain, with the rest looked up from reference TRBV28 and TRBJ1-1, is DVKVTQSSRYLVKRTGEKVFLECVQDMDHENMFWYRQDPGLGLRLIYFSYDVKMKEKGDIPEGYSVSREKKERFSLILESASTNQTSMYLCASSFTQGHPNTEAFFGQGTRLTVV.

Turning to this clonotype: Relative to the germline gene, one junction end is altered; a read error may explain this. The rearrangement uses TRBV4-1 and TRBJ1-4; 7 bases map to TRBD1. This CDR3 is 19 amino acids long. CDR1 is MGHRA and CDR2 is YSYEKL in the germline V gene. The CDR3 loop reads CASSQDIATGTKGNERLFF. For the CDR3, the DNA is TGCGCCAGCAGCCAAGATATCGCGACAGGGACAAAGGGTAATGAAAGACTGTTTTTT.

This clonotype was counted a few times. V is TRBV24-1 and J is TRBJ2-1; possible D gene TRBD1, 7 bases. CDR1 and CDR2 (germline): KGHDR, SFDVKD. Between the trimmed V and J ends, which lost 0 bases and 7 bases, there was a span of 9 bases. This CDR3 spans 14 amino acids. In nucleotides, the CDR3 is TGTGCCACCAGTGATTTGCAGGGGGGAAATGAGCAGTTCTTC. Translated, it gives CATSDLQGGNEQFF.

Note on this clonotype: A far larger clone is a single base away, which makes a read error likely. The conserved phenylalanine or tryptophan normally closing the CDR3 is absent here, so this likely arose from a read error. J is TRBJ2-3 and V is TRBV27, with a possible D match to TRBD2 (5 bases). CDR3 length: 16 residues. V was clipped by 4 bases and J by 4 bases, with 18 bases between them. CDR1 and CDR2 (germline): MNHEY, SMNVEV (reference sequence). CDR3 region: CASSSQKGAESDTQYL. The DNA of the CDR3 is TGTGCCAGCAGTTCTCAAAAGGGAGCGGAGTCAGATACGCAGTATCTT.

The table lists this clonotype with many counts. The chain has TRBV11-2 and TRBJ1-6, with D perhaps matching TRBD1 (5 bases). CDR1 is SGHAT, CDR2 FQNNGV, per germline. This CDR3 has 16 residues. Deletions cut 2 bases from V and 8 bases from J, with 16 bases between. The CDR3 spells CASSLREDNSYSPLHF. In DNA, the CDR3 is TGTGCCAGCAGCTTACGCGAGGACAACAGCTATTCACCCCTCCACTTT.

This clonotype appeared many times. V is TRBV27 and J is TRBJ2-1; TRBD1 might be the D (6 bases). CDR3 length: 17 residues. Germline V CDR1 and CDR2: MNHEY, SMNVEV (reference sequence). The ends were cut back, 2 bases at V and 6 bases at J, with 20 bases in the middle. For the CDR3, the DNA is TGTGCCAGCAGTTTAGTGAATAGGGGGTCCCTTGGCAATGAGCAGTTCTTC. This sequence encodes CASSLVNRGSLGNEQFF.

V and J are TRBV7-6 and TRBJ1-1; D may be TRBD1 (6 bases). From germline, CDR1 is SGHVS and CDR2 FNYEAQ. The CDR3 consists of 15 residues. V dropped 5 bases and J dropped 7 bases, with 20 bases sitting between them. CDR3 region: CASSPGGGATVEAFF. CDR3 in DNA: TGTGCCAGCAGCCCCGGGGGGGGGGCGACGGTTGAAGCTTTCTTT. The full variable domain, in which reference TRBV7-6 and TRBJ1-1 provide the parts outside the CDR3, is GAGVSQSPRYKVTKRGQDVALRCDPISGHVSLYWYRQALGQGPEFLTYFNYEAQQDKSGLPNDRFSAERPEGSISTLTIQRTEQRDSAMYRCASSPGGGATVEAFFGQGTRLTVV.

This clonotype was seen at least ten times. The chain joins TRBV29-1 to TRBJ2-3, with a tentative D call TRBD2 (7 bases). CDR1 SQVTM and CDR2 ANQGSEA come from the germline V gene. This CDR3 comprises 14 residues. V lost 6 bases and J 4 bases, leaving 17 bases between the germline ends. The CDR3 coding sequence is TGCAGCGTCCCCCCGAGGGGGAGGGCAGATACGCAGTATTTT. This gives the protein CSVPPRGRADTQYF.

This clonotype was detected a few times. This chain uses TRBV4-3 with TRBJ2-2; D might be TRBD2 (6 bases). Trimming left V 5 bases short and J 3 bases short, with 19 bases between. The CDR3 has 17 residues. Looked up from germline, CDR1 is LGHNA and CDR2 is YSLEER. This chain's CDR3 is CASSSPAGGAHTGELFF. CDR3 nucleotides: TGCGCCAGCAGCTCTCCAGCGGGCGGGGCCCACACCGGGGAGCTGTTTTTT.